What follows are 18 T cell receptor beta chains derived from one specimen sequenced in a study of CD8+CD57+ T cells in acquired aplastic anemia listed by TCRdb under 2018. Sequenced on an Illumina HiSeq 2000. Genomic DNA was used as template for profiling of TCR beta VDJ combinations and CDR3 sequences. TCRdb trimmed public reads at Q25 via fastp, called clones via MiXCR and kept in-frame beta chains. For every CDR3 protein sequence, its rows merge into one entry that carries the most common genes and DNA. The sample yields some 410,000 distinct CDR3 sequences; 55% to 70% were counted once. The top ten constitute 4% of the sample. The specimen was sorted CD4+, CD8+, or CD8+CD57+ T cells (not recorded which) from PBMCs. These receptors came from a human donor in good health, serving as a control.

Here the CDR3 DNA reads TGCAGCGTTGAAGAGCCAGGGCACTATGGCTACACCTTC. This encodes CSVEEPGHYGYTF. The V gene is TRBV29-1, the J gene TRBJ1-2; weak D call: TRBD1 (5 bases). Germline CDR1 is SQVTM and CDR2 is ANQGSEA. Trimming cost V 0 bases and J 3 bases, with 8 bases left between them. The CDR3 covers 13 residues.

This clonotype was picked up many times. The gene calls are TRBV7-2 and TRBJ1-2; no definite D call. CDR1 SGHTA and CDR2 FQGNSA come from the germline V gene. The CDR3 has 14 amino acids. V shed 3 bases and J shed 8 bases, with 16 bases lying between them. The CDR3 region has the DNA TGTGCCAGCAGCTTCGACCAAATCTTCGGGGGCTACACCTTC. It encodes CASSFDQIFGGYTF.

This sequence joins TRBV20-1 and TRBJ1-2, with a possible D match to TRBD1 (5 bases). The germline V gene has CDR1 DFQATT and CDR2 SNEGSKA (reference sequence). The CDR3 is made up of 13 amino acids. V was trimmed by 4 bases and J by 9 bases, leaving 18 bases between them. CDR3 sequence: CSATSGTRTCYTF. As DNA, the CDR3 is TGCAGTGCTACATCCGGGACTAGGACCTGCTACACCTTC.

Of note for this clonotype: A junction boundary mismatches the germline segment, possibly from a read error. This sequence joins TRBV7-4 and TRBJ1-4; D uncertain. The CDR3 has 15 amino acids. From germline, CDR1 is SGHVT and CDR2 SQSDAQ. The CDR3 DNA sequence: TGTGCCACCAGCGCTGCAACCAAAGGCGAGGAAAAACTGTTTTTT. It is translated as CATSAATKGEEKLFF.

This clonotype occurred a few times. This may be a read error, as it is one base from a much larger clone. This chain connects TRBV10-3 to TRBJ1-1; 9 nucleotides agree with TRBD1. CDR3 length: 14 residues. CDR1 and CDR2 (germline): ENHRY, SYGVKD. Trimming cost V 10 bases and J 4 bases; bases outside gene matches: 10. The CDR3 DNA is TGTGCCACCAAGGAGGACAGGGGAAGCACTGAAGCTTTCTTT. Its protein is CATKEDRGSTEAFF.

Regarding this clonotype: At one end the junction does not follow the germline gene, possibly because of a read error. The chain uses TRBV7-7 and TRBJ1-5; D is possibly TRBD1 (6 bases). CDR1 SSHAT and CDR2 FNYEAQ come from the germline V gene (reference sequence). This CDR3 contains 14 residues. DNA for the CDR3: TGTGCCACCAGCACGAGGGGGAACGATCAGCACCAGCATTTT. Amino acids: CATSTRGNDQHQHF.

This clonotype was seen repeatedly, ten times or more. The V call is TRBV5-8, the J call TRBJ2-5; a weak D match, TRBD2 (5 bases). With 0 bases removed from V and 5 bases from J, the gap between germline ends came to 8 bases. The CDR3 has 13 amino acids. Germline V CDR1 and CDR2: SGHTS, YDEGEE. In DNA, the CDR3 is TGTGCCAGCAGCTTGGCCGGGGTGGAGACCCAGTACTTC. It specifies CASSLAGVETQYF.

DNA for the CDR3: TGCAGTGCTAGCTGGCTAGCGGGGGGGAAAAACCGGGACCGGTTTGCTGAAGATACGCAGTATTTT. This encodes CSASWLAGGKNRDRFAEDTQYF. The chain joins TRBV20-1 to TRBJ2-3; TRBD2 agrees at 12 bases. The germline CDR1 and CDR2 sequences are DFQATT and SNEGSKA (reference sequence). This CDR3 has 22 residues. V dropped 3 bases and J dropped 5; count of bases not matched to a gene: 27.

This clonotype showed up many times. V gene TRBV29-1 combines with J gene TRBJ2-5; D perhaps matches TRBD2 (6 bases). This CDR3 region has 14 residues. Germline V lookup: CDR1 SQVTM, CDR2 ANQGSEA. With 7 bases removed from V and 5 bases from J, the gap between germline ends came to 20 bases. The CDR3 region has the DNA TGCAGCGCCGGAAGGGCCGGGAGTGGGGAGACCCAGTACTTC. Translated: CSAGRAGSGETQYF. The variable domain in full, completed from reference TRBV29-1 and TRBJ2-5, reads SAVISQKPSRDICQRGTSLTIQCQVDSQVTMMFWYRQQPGQSLTLIATANQGSEATYESGFVIDKFPISRPNLTFSTLTVSNMSPEDSSIYLCSAGRAGSGETQYFGPGTRLLVL.

A word on this clonotype: This is likely a read error, given that the CDR3 carries no conserved phenylalanine or tryptophan at its end. No DNA is shown, since the ends of the CDR3 on it are uncertain; the CDR3 is the one TCRdb lists. V is TRBV7-2 and J is TRBJ1-6; the table gives TRBD1 as D, unverified against the DNA. The CDR3 length is 13 residues, termini included. Germline-derived CDR1 and CDR2 are SGHTA and FQGNSA. CDR3 sequence: CASRTGGNSPHHS.

The chain joins TRBV7-3 to TRBJ2-7, with D perhaps matching TRBD1 (5 bases). The germline gives CDR1 SGHTA, CDR2 FQGTGA. The V and J ends lost 5 bases and 9 bases respectively, with 26 bases between them. CDR3 length equals 16 residues. The CDR3 DNA is TGTGCCAGCAGCGTGGCAGGGTCTTCTCCCCTGAACGCGCAGTACTTC. Its translation: CASSVAGSSPLNAQYF.

The V gene is TRBV5-4, the J gene TRBJ2-3; D is uncertain. Germline CDR1 is SGHNT and CDR2 is YYREEE (reference sequence). Deletions cut 3 bases from V and 3 bases from J, with 8 bases between. The CDR3 consists of 13 residues. CDR3 bases: TGTGCCAGCAGCTCCCCGGCAACAGATACGCAGTATTTT. Protein: CASSSPATDTQYF.

The V and J genes are TRBV20-1 and TRBJ2-7; TRBD1 aligns across 7 bases. The CDR3 consists of 13 residues. Germline loops: CDR1 DFQATT, CDR2 SNEGSKA (reference sequence). CDR3 protein: CSVLRETGSEQYF. DNA of the CDR3: TGCAGCGTTCTCCGAGAGACAGGGTCCGAGCAGTACTTC.

This chain connects TRBV5-6 to TRBJ2-7, with a possible D match to TRBD1 (7 bases). This CDR3 contains 18 residues. V dropped 2 bases and J dropped 1 base, with 22 bases sitting between them. Germline values: CDR1 SGHDT, CDR2 YYEEEE. The CDR3 protein is CASSFLADGTALSYEQYV. The CDR3 bases are TGTGCCAGCAGCTTTTTAGCGGACGGGACAGCCCTTTCCTACGAGCAGTACGTC.

This chain connects TRBV7-9 to TRBJ1-1; D uncertain. This CDR3 contains 14 residues. Germline V gene sequence: CDR1 SEHNR, CDR2 FQNEAQ (reference sequence). This CDR3 reads CGSSPQRGNTEAFF. In DNA, the CDR3 is TGTGGCAGTAGCCCGCAGCGTGGGAACACTGAAGCTTTCTTT.

On this clonotype itself: At one end, the junction sequence differs from germline, possibly due to a read error. The chain uses TRBV7-3 and TRBJ1-2, with D perhaps matching TRBD1 (5 bases). Per the germline V gene, CDR1 is SGHTA and CDR2 is FQGTGA. This CDR3 has 14 amino acids. CDR3 residues: CASSLTGGRHGYSF. CDR3 nucleotides: TGTGCCAGCAGCCTAACCGGGGGACGCCATGGCTACTCCTTC.

This clonotype occurred many times. The chain carries TRBV20-1 and TRBJ1-2; 8 nucleotides line up with TRBD1. Losses at the gene ends were 5 bases for V and 2 bases for J; bases not matched to a gene: 7. The germline CDR1 and CDR2 sequences are DFQATT and SNEGSKA (reference sequence). The CDR3 length is 14 residues. The CDR3 sequence: CSARQGMPNYGYTF. DNA for the CDR3: TGCAGTGCTCGACAGGGGATGCCCAACTATGGCTACACCTTC.

V is TRBV20-1 and J is TRBJ2-5; D is undetermined. Trimming left V 1 base short and J 2 bases short, with 8 bases between. Germline-derived CDR1 and CDR2 are DFQATT and SNEGSKA (reference sequence). The CDR3 totals 13 residues. The chain's CDR3 is CSARVGMQETQYF. The CDR3 nucleotides read TGCAGTGCTAGAGTAGGGATGCAAGAGACCCAGTACTTC.